Reported below is one T cell receptor beta chain. The CDR3 has 17 residues. The V gene end was trimmed by 2 bases and the J gene end by 0 bases; junction bases not matched to a gene: 5. Germline assignment: CDR1 SGHVS and CDR2 FQNEAQ. The sample comes from a study of blood T cell repertoires in COVID-19. The wider study: Samples came from the United States, Italy and Spain, spanning acute and convalescent COVID-19.

Authors' methods: Amplifying reference gene primers gave estimates of nucleated cell counts. Sequencing was performed with immunoSEQ multiplex PCR; in TCRdb, only in-frame clones are kept and a portion is missing. The DNA was the basis for D and trimming; V, J and clone size are from that table. The sample shows fewer than 200,000 clones, about four fifths of them seen only once. The TCR was taken from a woman of 80 years or more with COVID-19, enrolled during active disease. Sequencing input: peripheral blood. The genes are TRBV7-8 and TRBJ1-3; 9 bases are a match to TRBD1. DNA for the CDR3: TGTGCCAGCAGCTTATTCGGACAGGGGAGCTCTGGAAACACCATATATTTT. Translation gives CASSLFGQGSSGNTIYF. Complete variable domain (other parts from reference TRBV7-8 and TRBJ1-3): GAGVSQSPRYKVAKRGQDVALRCDPISGHVSLFWYQQALGQGPEFLTYFQNEAQLDKSGLPSDRFFAERPEGSVSTLKIQRTQQEDSAVYLCASSLFGQGSSGNTIYFGEGSWLTVV.